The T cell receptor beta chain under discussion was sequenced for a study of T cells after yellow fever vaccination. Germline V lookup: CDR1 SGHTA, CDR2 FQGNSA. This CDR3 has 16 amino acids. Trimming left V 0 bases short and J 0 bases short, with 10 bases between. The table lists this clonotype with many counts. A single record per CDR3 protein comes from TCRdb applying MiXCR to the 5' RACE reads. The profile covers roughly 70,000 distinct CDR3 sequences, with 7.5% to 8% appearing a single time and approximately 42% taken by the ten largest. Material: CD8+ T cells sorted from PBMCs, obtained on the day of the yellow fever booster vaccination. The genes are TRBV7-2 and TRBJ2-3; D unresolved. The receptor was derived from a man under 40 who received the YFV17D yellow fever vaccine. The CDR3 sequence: CASSLALGFSTDTQYF. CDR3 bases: TGTGCCAGCAGCTTAGCTTTGGGGTTTAGCACAGATACGCAGTATTTT. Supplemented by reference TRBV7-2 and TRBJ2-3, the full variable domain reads GAGVSQSPSNKVTEKGKDVELRCDPISGHTALYWYRQSLGQGLEFLIYFQGNSAPDKSGLPSDRFSAERTGGSVSTLTIQRTQQEDSAVYLCASSLALGFSTDTQYFGPGTRLTVL.